This TCR beta chain stems from a study of metastatic and nonmetastatic thyroid tumors. Study details: Both malignant and benign thyroid patients supplied peripheral blood and tumor or nodule tissue samples, across which the repertoires of these patients were then compared. Study observations and caveats: Compared with benign nodules, malignant thyroid tumors were reported to have significantly higher TCR beta diversity in both blood and tumor.

Thyroid surgery took place with no prior treatment in any patient. This clone was seen at least ten times. Its specificity is not known. Study processing details: The distant-metastasis classifier for papillary thyroid cancer was built from CDR3 differences across clinicopathological groups. TCRdb re-clonotyped the PCR reads via MiXCR. The V and J calls follow TCRdb's processing rather than the paper's. The top ten hold approximately 3.1% of the sample, which has about 52,000 clones, roughly a sixth seen once. Trimming shortened V by 3 bases and J by 0 bases, and 5 bases separated the two germline ends. Germline loops: CDR1 KGHDR, CDR2 SFDVKD. CDR3 length equals 13 residues.

The sample taken for sequencing was blood. The chain carries TRBV24-1 and TRBJ2-7; TRBD2 might be the D (5 bases). The receptor was derived from a female donor with papillary thyroid cancer or a benign thyroid nodule (not recorded which). Some clones in this sample may be carry-over from other donors' samples. The CDR3 loop is CATSDGSSYEQYF. The CDR3 nucleotides read TGTGCCACCAGTGATGGGAGCTCCTACGAGCAGTACTTC.